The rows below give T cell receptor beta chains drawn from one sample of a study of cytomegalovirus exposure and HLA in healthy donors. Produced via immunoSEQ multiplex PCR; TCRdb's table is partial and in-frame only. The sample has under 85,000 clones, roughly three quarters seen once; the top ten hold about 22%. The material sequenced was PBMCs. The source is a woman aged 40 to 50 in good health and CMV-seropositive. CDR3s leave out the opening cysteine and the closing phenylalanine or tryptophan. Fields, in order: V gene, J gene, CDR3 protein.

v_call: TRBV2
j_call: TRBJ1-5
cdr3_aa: ASSGSAIQGGNQPQH

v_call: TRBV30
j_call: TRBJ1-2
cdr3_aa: AWLPSLRNYGYT

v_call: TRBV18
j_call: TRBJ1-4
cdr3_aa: ASSPLRDSNEKLF

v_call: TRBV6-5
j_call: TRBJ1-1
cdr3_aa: ASSYKGARHTEAF

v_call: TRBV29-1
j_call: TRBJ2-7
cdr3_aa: SVGGQGPYEQY

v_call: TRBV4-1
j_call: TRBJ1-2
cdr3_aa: ASSPTFEGYGYT

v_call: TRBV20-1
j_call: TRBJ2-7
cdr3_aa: SVPGVYEQY

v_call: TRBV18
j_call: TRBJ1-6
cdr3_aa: ASSPGQGWLNSPLH

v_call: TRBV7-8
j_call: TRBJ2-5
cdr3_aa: ASSRTPLGGGETQY

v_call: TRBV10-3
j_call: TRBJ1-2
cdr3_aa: AISESGTGGWYT

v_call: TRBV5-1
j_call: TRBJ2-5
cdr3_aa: ASSSSGGTGSETQY

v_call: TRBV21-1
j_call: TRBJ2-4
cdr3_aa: ASSRRQDDIAKNIQY

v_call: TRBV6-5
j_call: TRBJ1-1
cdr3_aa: ASRKPGQGNAF

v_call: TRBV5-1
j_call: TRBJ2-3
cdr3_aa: ASSSEREGGTDTQY

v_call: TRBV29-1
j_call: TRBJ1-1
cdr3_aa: SVEPGQGVNTEAF

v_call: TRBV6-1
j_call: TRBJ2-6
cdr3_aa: ASTFSGANVLT

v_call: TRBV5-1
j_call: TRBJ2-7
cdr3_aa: ASSPYLAGGHDEQY

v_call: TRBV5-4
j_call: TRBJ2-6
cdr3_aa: ASNRWGPGVRASGANVLT

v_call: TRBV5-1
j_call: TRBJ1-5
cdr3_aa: ASSLVPGSYQPQH

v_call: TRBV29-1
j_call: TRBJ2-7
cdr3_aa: SARTGLATYEQY

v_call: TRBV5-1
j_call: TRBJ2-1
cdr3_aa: ASSRTVKTGRNEQF

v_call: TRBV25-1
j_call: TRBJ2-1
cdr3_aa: ASRDDRGPSYNEQF

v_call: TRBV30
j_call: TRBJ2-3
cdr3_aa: AWSPIAGGTDTQY

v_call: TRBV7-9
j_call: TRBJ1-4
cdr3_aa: ASRPLPSGAGEKLF

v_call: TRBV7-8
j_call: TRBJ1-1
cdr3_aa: ASGGTYTEAF

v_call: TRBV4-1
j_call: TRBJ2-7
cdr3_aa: ASSRTGTSVLYEQY

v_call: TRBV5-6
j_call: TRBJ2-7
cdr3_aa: ASSHTGGYEQY

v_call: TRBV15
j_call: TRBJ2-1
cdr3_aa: ATGGGRTYNEQF

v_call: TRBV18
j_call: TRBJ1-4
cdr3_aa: ASSRGTGGVLTSEKLF

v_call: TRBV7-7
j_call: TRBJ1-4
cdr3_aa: ASSLGTSTGAEEKLF

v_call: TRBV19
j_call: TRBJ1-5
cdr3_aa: ASSIFSGNSNQPQH

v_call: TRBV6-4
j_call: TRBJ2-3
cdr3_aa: ASSESGGADTQY

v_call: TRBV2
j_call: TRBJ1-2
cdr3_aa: ASHSGAAGYT

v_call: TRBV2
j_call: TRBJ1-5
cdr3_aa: ASRGQVSGNQPQH

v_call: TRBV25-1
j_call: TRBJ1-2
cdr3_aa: ASSEYNRDGYT

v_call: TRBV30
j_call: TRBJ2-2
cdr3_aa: AWSEQADTGELF

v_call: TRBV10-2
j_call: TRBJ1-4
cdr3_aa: ASTSQGSEKLF